This is a list of T cell receptor beta chains from one sample in a study of cytomegalovirus exposure and HLA in healthy donors. Profiled with immunoSEQ multiplex PCR; TCRdb holds only in-frame clones, not every one. The data hold over 100,000 clones, with roughly two thirds observed a single time. Material for sequencing was PBMCs. All receptors come from a woman aged 30 to 39 in good health and CMV-seronegative. The conserved cysteine and the conserved F or W are not part of the CDR3 here. Size tells how often a clone was seen (once, few, many) or the class of an expanded clone, and some rows leave it out.

TRBV27	.	10	ASRGQGYEQY
TRBV28	.	10	ASMGSTYEQY
TRBV11-3	.	13	ASSVSRPPNTEAF
TRBV7-9	.	12	ASSPRSSYNEQF
TRBV5-1	few	14	ASSLAPPGVNEKLF
TRBV9	.	10	ASSVQNNEQF
TRBV28	.	12	ASSLIQGNYGYT
TRBV10-1	few	11	ASSGQMNTEAF
TRBV5-1	.	13	ASSPSGRGYNEQF
TRBV9	.	13	ASTPGGSEYNEQF
TRBV6-1	.	10	ASRTGFYEQY
TRBV7-2	.	14	ASSYDGVGSGNTIY
TRBV5-1	.	12	ASSLEQGRNTIY
TRBV28	.	12	ASSLLGQNTEAF
TRBV13	.	15	ASSSDLNRGPNNEQF
TRBV6-4	few	11	ASSPGNTGELF
TRBV27	.	13	ASSIRQGAPYEQY
TRBV7-9	.	11	ASSPDRGHGYT
TRBV2	few	12	ASGILAEGSEQY
TRBV13	.	12	ASSLLGRFDEQF
TRBV6-1	.	11	ASSRTGNNEQF
TRBV19	.	10	ASSPGVSEAF